The source of this T cell receptor beta chain is a study of regulatory T cells in long-lasting Graves disease. Broader study findings: Only a small sample size was used, which may have cut accuracy. Persistent disease favored TRBV28, TRBJ1-2 and TRBJ2-5. Persistent Graves' patients had lower TCR diversity than newly diagnosed ones.

This clonotype turned up a few times. Its antigen is not identified. Stated time point: persistent/refractory GD, antithyroid drugs over 5 years with positive TRAb. PBMCs were the source of the RNA used for TCR sequencing. To make TCR beta libraries, researchers used iRepertoire HTBI primers and Arm-PCR of CDR3 regions. MiXCR was run by TCRdb on the multiplex PCR reads, yielding one entry per CDR3 protein. Of about 660,000 distinct CDR3 sequences in the sample, around 30% were seen once. Per germline, CDR1 PRHDT and CDR2 FYEKMQ (reference sequence). The CDR3 contains 14 residues. The ends were cut back, 4 bases at V and 8 bases at J, with 17 bases in the middle.

The clonotype originates from a female donor with Graves disease. This rearrangement joins TRBV13 to TRBJ1-1; the D gene is possibly TRBD1 (6 bases). The source material was peripheral blood mononuclear cells (PBMCs), sampled when the disease was refractory, from a patient treated with antithyroid drugs. For the CDR3, the DNA is TGTGCCAGCAGCTCACAGGGTTCCTGGGTGGAAGCTTTCTTT. Translated, it gives CASSSQGSWVEAFF.